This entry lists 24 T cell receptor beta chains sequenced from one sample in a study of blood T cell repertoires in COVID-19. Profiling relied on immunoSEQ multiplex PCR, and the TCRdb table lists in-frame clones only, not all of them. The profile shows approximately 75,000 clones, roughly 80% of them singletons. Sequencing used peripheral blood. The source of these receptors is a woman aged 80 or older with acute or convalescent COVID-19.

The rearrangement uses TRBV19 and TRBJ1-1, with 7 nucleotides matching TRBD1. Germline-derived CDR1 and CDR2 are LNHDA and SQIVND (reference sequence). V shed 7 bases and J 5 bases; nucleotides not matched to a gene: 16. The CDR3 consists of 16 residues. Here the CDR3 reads CASTLPKGAGTTEAFF. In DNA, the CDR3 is TGTGCCAGTACCCTCCCTAAGGGGGCTGGAACAACTGAAGCTTTCTTT. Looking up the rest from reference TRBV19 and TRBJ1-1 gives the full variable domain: DGGITQSPKYLFRKEGQNVTLSCEQNLNHDAMYWYRQDPGQGLRLIYYSQIVNDFQKGDIAEGYSVSREKKESFPLTVTSAQKNPTAFYLCASTLPKGAGTTEAFFGQGTRLTVV.

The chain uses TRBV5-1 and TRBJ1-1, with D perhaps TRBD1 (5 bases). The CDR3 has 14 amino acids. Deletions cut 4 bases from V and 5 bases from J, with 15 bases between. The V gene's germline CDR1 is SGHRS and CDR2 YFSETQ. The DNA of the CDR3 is TGCGCCAGCAGCCTCGCAGGGAGGGTGACTGAAGCTTTCTTT. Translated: CASSLAGRVTEAFF. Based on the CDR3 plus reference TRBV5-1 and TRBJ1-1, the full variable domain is KAGVTQTPRYLIKTRGQQVTLSCSPISGHRSVSWYQQTPGQGLQFLFEYFSETQRNKGNFPGRFSGRQFSNSRSEMNVSTLELGDSALYLCASSLAGRVTEAFFGQGTRLTVV.

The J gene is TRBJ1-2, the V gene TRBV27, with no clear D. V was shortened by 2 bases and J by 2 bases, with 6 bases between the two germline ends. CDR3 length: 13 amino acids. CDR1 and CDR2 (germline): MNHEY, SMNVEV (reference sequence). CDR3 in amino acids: CASSLNSNYGYTF. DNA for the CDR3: TGTGCCAGCAGTTTAAACTCCAACTATGGCTACACCTTC.

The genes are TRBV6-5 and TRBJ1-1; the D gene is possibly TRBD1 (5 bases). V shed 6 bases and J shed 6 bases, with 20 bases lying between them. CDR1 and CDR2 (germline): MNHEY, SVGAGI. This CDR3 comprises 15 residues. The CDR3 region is CASSSSGGGSAEAFF. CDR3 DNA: TGTGCCAGCAGCTCAAGCGGGGGGGGGAGCGCTGAAGCTTTCTTT.

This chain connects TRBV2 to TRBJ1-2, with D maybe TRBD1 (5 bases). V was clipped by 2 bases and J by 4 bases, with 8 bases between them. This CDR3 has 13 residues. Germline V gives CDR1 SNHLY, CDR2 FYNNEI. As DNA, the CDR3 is TGTGCCAGCAGTGAATCCAGGGCCTATGGCTACACCTTC. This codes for CASSESRAYGYTF.

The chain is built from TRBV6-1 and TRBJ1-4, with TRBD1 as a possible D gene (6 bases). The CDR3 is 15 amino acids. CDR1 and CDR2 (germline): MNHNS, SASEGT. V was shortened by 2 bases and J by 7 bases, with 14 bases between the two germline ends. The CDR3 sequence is CASSESGGVGEKLFF. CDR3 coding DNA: TGTGCCAGCAGTGAATCGGGGGGCGTAGGTGAAAAACTGTTTTTT.

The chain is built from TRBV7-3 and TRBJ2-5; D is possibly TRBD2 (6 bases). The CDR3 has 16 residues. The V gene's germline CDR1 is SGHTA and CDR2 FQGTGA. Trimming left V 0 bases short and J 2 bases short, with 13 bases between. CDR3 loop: CASSLTGLASQETQYF. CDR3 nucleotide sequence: TGTGCCAGCAGCTTAACGGGCCTAGCGAGTCAAGAGACCCAGTACTTC.

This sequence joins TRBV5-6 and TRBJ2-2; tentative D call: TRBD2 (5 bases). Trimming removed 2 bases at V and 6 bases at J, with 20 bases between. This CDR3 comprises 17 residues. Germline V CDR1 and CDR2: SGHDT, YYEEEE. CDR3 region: CASSLGGLGSPPGELFF. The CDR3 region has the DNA TGTGCCAGCAGCTTAGGAGGACTGGGGAGTCCCCCCGGGGAGCTGTTTTTT. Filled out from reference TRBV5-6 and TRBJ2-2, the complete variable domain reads DAGVTQSPTHLIKTRGQQVTLRCSPKSGHDTVSWYQQALGQGPQFIFQYYEEEERQRGNFPDRFSGHQFPNYSSELNVNALLLGDSALYLCASSLGGLGSPPGELFFGEGSRLTVL.

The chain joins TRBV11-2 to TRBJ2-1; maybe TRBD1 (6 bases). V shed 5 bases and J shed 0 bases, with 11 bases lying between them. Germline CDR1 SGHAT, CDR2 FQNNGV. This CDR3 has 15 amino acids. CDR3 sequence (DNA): TGTGCCAGCAGCAAGGGGACAAGCTCCTACAATGAGCAGTTCTTC. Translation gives CASSKGTSSYNEQFF.

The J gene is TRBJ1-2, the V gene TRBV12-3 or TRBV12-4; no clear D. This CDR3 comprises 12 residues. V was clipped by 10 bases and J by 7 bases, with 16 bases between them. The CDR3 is CATNRGSGGYTF. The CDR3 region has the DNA TGTGCCACCAACCGGGGAAGTGGTGGCTACACCTTC.

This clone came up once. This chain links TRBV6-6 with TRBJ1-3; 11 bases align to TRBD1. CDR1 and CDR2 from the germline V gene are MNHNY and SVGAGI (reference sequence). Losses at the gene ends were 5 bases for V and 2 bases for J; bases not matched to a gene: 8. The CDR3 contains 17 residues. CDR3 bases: TGTGCCAGCAGTCCCCTAGGGGGACAGGGGGCTGGAAACACCATATATTTT. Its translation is CASSPLGGQGAGNTIYF.

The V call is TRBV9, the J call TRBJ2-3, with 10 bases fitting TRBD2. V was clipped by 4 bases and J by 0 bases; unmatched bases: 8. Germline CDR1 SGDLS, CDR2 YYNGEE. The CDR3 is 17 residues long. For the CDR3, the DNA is TGTGCCAGCAGCCCGCGGACTAGCGGAATAAGCACAGATACGCAGTATTTT. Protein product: CASSPRTSGISTDTQYF.

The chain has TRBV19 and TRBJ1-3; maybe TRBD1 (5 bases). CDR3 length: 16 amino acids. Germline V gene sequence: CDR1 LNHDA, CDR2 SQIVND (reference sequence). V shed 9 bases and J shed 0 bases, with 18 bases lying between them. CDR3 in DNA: TGTGCCAGCACCCCGAGACAGCTACTCTCTGGAAACACCATATATTTT. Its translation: CASTPRQLLSGNTIYF.

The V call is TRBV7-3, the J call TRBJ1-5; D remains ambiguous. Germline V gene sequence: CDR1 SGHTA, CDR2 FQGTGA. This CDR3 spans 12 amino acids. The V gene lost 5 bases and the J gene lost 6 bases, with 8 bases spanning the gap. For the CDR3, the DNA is TGTGCCAGCAGCCCCTCTTCTCAGCCCCAGCATTTT. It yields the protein CASSPSSQPQHF. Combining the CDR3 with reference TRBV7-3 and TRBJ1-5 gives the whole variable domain GAGVSQTPSNKVTEKGKYVELRCDPISGHTALYWYRQSLGQGPEFLIYFQGTGAADDSGLPNDRFFAVRPEGSVSTLKIQRTERGDSAVYLCASSPSSQPQHFGDGTRLSIL.

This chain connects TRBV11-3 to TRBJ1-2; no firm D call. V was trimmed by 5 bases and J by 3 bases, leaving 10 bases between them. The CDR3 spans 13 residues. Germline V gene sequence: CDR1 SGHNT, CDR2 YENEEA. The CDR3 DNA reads TGTGCCAGCAGCCAAAGTGAGGACTATGGCTACACCTTC. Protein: CASSQSEDYGYTF.

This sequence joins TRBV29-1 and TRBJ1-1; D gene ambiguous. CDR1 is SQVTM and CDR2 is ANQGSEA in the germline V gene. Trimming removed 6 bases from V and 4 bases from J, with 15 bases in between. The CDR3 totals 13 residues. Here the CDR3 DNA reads TGCAGCGTCCTACATGGCGGTGGCACTGAAGCTTTCTTT. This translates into CSVLHGGGTEAFF.

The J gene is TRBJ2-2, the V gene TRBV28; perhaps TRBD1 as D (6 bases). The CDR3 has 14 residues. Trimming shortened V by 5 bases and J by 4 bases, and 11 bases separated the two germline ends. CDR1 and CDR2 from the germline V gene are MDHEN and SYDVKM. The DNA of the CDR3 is TGTGCCAGCAGTACCCGACAGGCCACCGGGGAGCTGTTTTTT. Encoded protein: CASSTRQATGELFF.

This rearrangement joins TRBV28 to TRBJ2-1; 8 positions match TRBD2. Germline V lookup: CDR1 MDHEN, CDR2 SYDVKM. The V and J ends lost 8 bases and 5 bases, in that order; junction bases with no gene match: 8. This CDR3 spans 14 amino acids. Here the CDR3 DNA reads TGTGCCAGCTGGTTAAGCGGGAGAGACAATGAGCAGTTCTTC. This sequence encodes CASWLSGRDNEQFF.

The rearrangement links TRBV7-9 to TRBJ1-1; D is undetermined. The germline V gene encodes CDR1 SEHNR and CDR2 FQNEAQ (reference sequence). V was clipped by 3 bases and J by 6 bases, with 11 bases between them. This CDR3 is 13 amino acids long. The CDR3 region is CASSLLEGAEAFF. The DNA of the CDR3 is TGTGCCAGCAGCTTGCTCGAGGGAGCTGAAGCTTTCTTT.

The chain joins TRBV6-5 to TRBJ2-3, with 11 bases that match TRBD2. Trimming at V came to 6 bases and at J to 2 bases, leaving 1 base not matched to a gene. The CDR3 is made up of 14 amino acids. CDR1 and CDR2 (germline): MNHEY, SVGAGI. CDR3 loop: CASRLAGDTDTQYF. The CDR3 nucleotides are TGTGCCAGCAGACTAGCGGGGGACACAGATACGCAGTATTTT.

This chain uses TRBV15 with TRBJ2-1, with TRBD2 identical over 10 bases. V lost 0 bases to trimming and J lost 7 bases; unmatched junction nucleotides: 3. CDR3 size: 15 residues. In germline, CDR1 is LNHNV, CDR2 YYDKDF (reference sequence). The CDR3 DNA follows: TGTGCCACCAGCAGAGATAAGACTAGCGGGAATGAGCAGTTCTTC. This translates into CATSRDKTSGNEQFF. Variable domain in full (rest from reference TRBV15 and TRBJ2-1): DAMVIQNPRYQVTQFGKPVTLSCSQTLNHNVMYWYQQKSSQAPKLLFHYYDKDFNNEADTPDNFQSRRPNTSFCFLDIRSPGLGDTAMYLCATSRDKTSGNEQFFGPGTRLTVL.

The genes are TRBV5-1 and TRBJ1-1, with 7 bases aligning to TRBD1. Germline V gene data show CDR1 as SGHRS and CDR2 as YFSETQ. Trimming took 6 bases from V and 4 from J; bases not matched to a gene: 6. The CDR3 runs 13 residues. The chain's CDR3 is CASNPSGGTEAFF. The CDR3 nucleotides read TGCGCCAGCAACCCTTCAGGGGGCACTGAAGCTTTCTTT.

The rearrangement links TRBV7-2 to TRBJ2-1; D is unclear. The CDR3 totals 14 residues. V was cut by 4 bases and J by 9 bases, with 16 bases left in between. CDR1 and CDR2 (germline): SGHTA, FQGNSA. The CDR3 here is CASSSTAVSGEQFF. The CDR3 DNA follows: TGTGCCAGCAGCTCCACTGCAGTCTCAGGTGAGCAGTTCTTC.

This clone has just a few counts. This CDR3 is CACDTEPYNTQETQYF. The CDR3, as DNA: TGTGCCTGTGACACAGAACCATATAACACTCAAGAGACCCAGTACTTC. The J gene is TRBJ2-5, the V gene TRBV30; D remains unclear. Trimming took off 6 bases at V and 2 bases at J, with 22 bases between the two ends. The CDR3 consists of 16 residues. CDR1 GTSNPN and CDR2 SVGIG come from the germline V gene (reference sequence).